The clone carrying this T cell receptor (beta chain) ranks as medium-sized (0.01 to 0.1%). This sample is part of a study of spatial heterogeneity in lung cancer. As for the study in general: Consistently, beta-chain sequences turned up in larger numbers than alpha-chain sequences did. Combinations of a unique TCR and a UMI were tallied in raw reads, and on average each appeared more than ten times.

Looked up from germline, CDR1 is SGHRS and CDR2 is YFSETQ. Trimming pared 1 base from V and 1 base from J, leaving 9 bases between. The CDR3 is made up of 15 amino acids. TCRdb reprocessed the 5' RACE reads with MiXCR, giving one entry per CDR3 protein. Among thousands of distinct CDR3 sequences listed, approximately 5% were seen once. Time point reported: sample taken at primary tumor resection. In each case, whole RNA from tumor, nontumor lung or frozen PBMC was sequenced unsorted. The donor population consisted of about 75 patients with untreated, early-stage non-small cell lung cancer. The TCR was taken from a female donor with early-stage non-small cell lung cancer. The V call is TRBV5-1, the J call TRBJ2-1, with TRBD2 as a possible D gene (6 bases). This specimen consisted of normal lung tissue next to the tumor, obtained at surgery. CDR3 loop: CASSLFLASYNEQFF. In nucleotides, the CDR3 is TGCGCCAGCAGCTTGTTTCTAGCGTCCTACAATGAGCAGTTCTTC. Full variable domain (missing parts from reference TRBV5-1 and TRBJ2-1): KAGVTQTPRYLIKTRGQQVTLSCSPISGHRSVSWYQQTPGQGLQFLFEYFSETQRNKGNFPGRFSGRQFSNSRSEMNVSTLELGDSALYLCASSLFLASYNEQFFGPGTRLTVL.